Presented here are 14 T cell receptor beta chains from one specimen sequenced in a study of blood T cell repertoires in COVID-19. Profiling relied on immunoSEQ multiplex PCR, and the TCRdb table lists in-frame clones only, not all of them. The table includes some 150,000 clones, approximately 84% detected once. Sequencing was performed on peripheral blood. These receptors originate from a woman aged 55 to 70 with acute or convalescent COVID-19.

The V and J genes are TRBV4-3 and TRBJ1-2; 7 positions agree with TRBD1. Germline CDR1 LGHNA, CDR2 YSLEER. CDR3 length: 14 amino acids. V was pared by 4 bases and J by 1 base, with 3 bases of the junction left unmatched. Written as DNA, the CDR3 is TGCGCCAGCAGCCCGGGACAGCTTAACTATGGCTACACCTTC. Translating it yields CASSPGQLNYGYTF.

This clone was seen just once. CDR3 coding DNA: TGTGCCAGCAGCTTCGAACTCACCTACGAGCAGTACTTC. Translated, it gives CASSFELTYEQYF. This chain joins TRBV7-9 and TRBJ2-7; unclear D gene. Germline CDR1 SEHNR, CDR2 FQNEAQ (reference sequence). V dropped 3 bases and J dropped 2 bases, with 8 bases sitting between them. The CDR3 has 13 amino acids.

The CDR3 loop reads CASSRGGGSPYNEQFF. CDR3 DNA sequence: TGTGCCAGCAGCAGGGGGGGTGGGTCGCCCTACAATGAGCAGTTCTTC. The V call is TRBV7-7, the J call TRBJ2-1; a weak D match, TRBD2 (7 bases). V was clipped by 5 bases and J by 2 bases, with 16 bases between them. CDR1 SSHAT and CDR2 FNYEAQ come from the germline V gene (reference sequence). There are 16 residues in the CDR3.

V usage is TRBV11-2 and J usage is TRBJ2-2, with a weak D call TRBD2 (6 bases). The ends were cut back, 8 bases at V and 1 base at J, with 11 bases in the middle. Germline CDR1 is SGHAT and CDR2 is FQNNGV. The CDR3 has 14 residues. The CDR3 coding sequence is TGTGCCAGCGAGCGGGTGGGGAACACCGGGGAGCTGTTTTTT. Protein sequence: CASERVGNTGELFF. The full variable domain, with the rest looked up from reference TRBV11-2 and TRBJ2-2, is EAGVAQSPRYKIIEKRQSVAFWCNPISGHATLYWYQQILGQGPKLLIQFQNNGVVDDSQLPKDRFSAERLKGVDSTLKIQPAKLEDSAVYLCASERVGNTGELFFGEGSRLTVL.

The V call is TRBV30, the J call TRBJ2-7, with D perhaps matching TRBD2 (5 bases). CDR1 is GTSNPN and CDR2 is SVGIG in the germline V gene (reference sequence). The CDR3 is 13 amino acids. V lost 3 bases and J 6 bases, leaving 15 bases between the germline ends. CDR3 DNA sequence: TGTGCCTGGAGGGCAGTCGGGGTTGGCGAGCAGTACTTC. Its translation: CAWRAVGVGEQYF.

The sample holds a few counts of this clone. This chain connects TRBV6-5 to TRBJ2-2; D is possibly TRBD2 (5 bases). V lost 5 bases, J lost 3 bases, and 10 bases lay in between. CDR1 is MNHEY and CDR2 is SVGAGI in the germline V gene. The CDR3 has 14 amino acids. The CDR3 sequence is CASSPRGDTGELFF. CDR3 nucleotide sequence: TGTGCCAGCAGTCCCCGGGGAGACACCGGGGAGCTGTTTTTT.

The gene calls are TRBV7-9 and TRBJ1-2; 9 bases align to TRBD1. The CDR3 extends over 18 amino acids. Germline lookup yields CDR1 SEHNR and CDR2 FQNEAQ (reference sequence). Germline trimming cut 6 bases from V and 6 bases from J; bases unmatched to any gene: 20. CDR3 sequence (DNA): TGTGCCAGCAGTCCCTGGGGACAGGGAGGCGTAGGTGGCGATGGCTACACCTTC. Translating it yields CASSPWGQGGVGGDGYTF.

The V call is TRBV7-2, the J call TRBJ2-6; 9 positions match TRBD1. The CDR3 covers 15 residues. CDR1 and CDR2 from the germline V gene are SGHTA and FQGNSA. J lost 10 bases, V lost 5 bases, and 9 bases had no gene match. CDR3 amino acids: CASSIRTGDRNVLTF. The DNA of the CDR3 is TGTGCCAGCAGCATAAGGACAGGGGATAGGAACGTCCTGACTTTC.

This rearrangement joins TRBV27 to TRBJ1-1; tentative D call: TRBD1 (6 bases). CDR3 length equals 15 residues. Germline V lookup: CDR1 MNHEY, CDR2 SMNVEV (reference sequence). The V gene lost 4 bases and the J gene lost 4 bases, with 16 bases spanning the gap. CDR3 sequence reads: CASSSRHRDGTEAFF. DNA for the CDR3: TGTGCCAGCAGTTCTCGACACAGGGATGGCACTGAAGCTTTCTTT.

The CDR3 sequence: CASSLSEAFF. The CDR3 DNA follows: TGTGCCAGCAGTTTGAGTGAAGCTTTCTTT. The V and J genes are TRBV28 and TRBJ1-1; D is undetermined. The CDR3 is 10 residues long. V dropped 3 bases and J dropped 7 bases, with 3 bases sitting between them. The germline V gene encodes CDR1 MDHEN and CDR2 SYDVKM.

CDR3 DNA: TGTGCCAGCAGCCAGGGGCACAGTCGGAATGAGCAGTTCTTC. Protein sequence: CASSQGHSRNEQFF. The chain uses TRBV7-9 and TRBJ2-1, with a weak D call TRBD1 (6 bases). Trimming took off 5 bases at V and 7 bases at J, with 15 bases between the two ends. Per the germline V gene, CDR1 is SEHNR and CDR2 is FQNEAQ (reference sequence). The CDR3 extends over 14 amino acids.

The J gene is TRBJ2-4, the V gene TRBV19, with a weak D call TRBD1 (6 bases). Trimming pared 4 bases from V and 3 bases from J, leaving 10 bases between. There are 14 residues in the CDR3. The germline gives CDR1 LNHDA, CDR2 SQIVND (reference sequence). The CDR3 here is CASSTPTGKNIQYF. CDR3 in DNA: TGTGCCAGTAGTACCCCGACAGGCAAAAACATTCAGTACTTC.

The genes are TRBV29-1 and TRBJ2-1, with D possibly being TRBD2 (5 bases). The germline V gene encodes CDR1 SQVTM and CDR2 ANQGSEA. This CDR3 region has 15 residues. V lost 4 bases and J 0 bases, leaving 13 bases between the germline ends. DNA for the CDR3: TGCAGCGTTGGGAAAGGGAGTGGCTCCTACAATGAGCAGTTCTTC. Its protein is CSVGKGSGSYNEQFF.

The chain joins TRBV29-1 to TRBJ1-5; tentatively, D is TRBD1 (5 bases). The CDR3 runs to 12 residues. In germline, CDR1 is SQVTM, CDR2 ANQGSEA. The CDR3 spells CAAGDPRQPQHF. The CDR3 DNA follows: TGCGCGGCGGGGGACCCTAGGCAGCCCCAGCATTTT. The complete variable domain, with remaining parts taken from reference TRBV29-1 and TRBJ1-5, reads SAVISQKPSRDICQRGTSLTIQCQVDSQVTMMFWYRQQPGQSLTLIATANQGSEATYESGFVIDKFPISRPNLTFSTLTVSNMSPEDSSIYLCAAGDPRQPQHFGDGTRLSIL.